The rows below give T cell receptor beta chains drawn from one sample of a study of T-cell reconstitution after alpha-beta-depleted transplantation in children. TCRdb re-analysed the PCR reads in MiXCR, keeping a single row per CDR3 protein. Of about 980,000 distinct CDR3 sequences in the sample, roughly 29% were seen once. Here the sequenced sample was PBMCs, mostly from graft donor cells, taken 360 days after TCRalphabeta/CD19-depleted stem cell transplant. Every receptor here comes from a boy younger than two who had a stem cell transplant for SCID, so the T cells may come from the graft donor. Each CDR3 is given with its conserved first and last residue. Fields, in order: clone size, J gene, V gene, D gene, CDR3 protein, CDR3 DNA. The D gene is left open where the match is weak. The size field is filled for only some rows; it gives once, few, many or a size class.

few,TRBJ1-2,TRBV7-8,-,CASSLVGATSGYTF,TGTGCCAGCAGCTTAGTGGGGGCTACAAGTGGCTACACCTTC
-,TRBJ2-1,TRBV5-1,-,CASSLRSTDNEQFF,TGCGCCAGCAGCTTGCGTTCGACCGACAATGAGCAGTTCTTC
few,TRBJ2-1,TRBV4-1,TRBD2,CASSQVEREGRGEQFF,TGCGCCAGCAGCCAAGTAGAGCGGGAGGGGCGCGGGGAGCAGTTCTTC
-,TRBJ2-3,TRBV12-3/TRBV12-4,TRBD2,CASKRSGGLVSTDTQYF,TGTGCCAGCAAACGGAGTGGGGGACTAGTCTCCACAGATACGCAGTATTTT
-,TRBJ2-6,TRBV28,-,CASSFIRFSGANVLTF,TGTGCCAGCAGTTTCATCCGATTCTCTGGGGCCAACGTCCTGACTTTC
-,TRBJ2-7,TRBV4-2,TRBD1,CASSQDRSGGYEQYF,TGTGCCAGCAGCCAAGATAGGTCAGGGGGCTACGAGCAGTACTTC
-,TRBJ2-2,TRBV2,-,CASSEEHRVNTGELFF,TGTGCCAGCAGTGAAGAACACAGAGTGAACACCGGGGAGCTGTTTTTT
-,TRBJ1-2,TRBV4-1,TRBD1,CASSQPFTGQNHGYTF,TGCGCCAGCAGCCAACCTTTTACGGGACAGAACCATGGCTACACCTTC
few,TRBJ1-2,TRBV29-1,TRBD1,CSHETGHENGYTF,TGCAGCCATGAGACAGGGCATGAGAATGGCTACACCTTC
-,TRBJ1-1,TRBV3-1,TRBD1,CASSKPKRGQRTEAFF,TGTGCCAGCAGCAAACCAAAAAGGGGACAGAGGACTGAAGCTTTCTTT
-,TRBJ1-5,TRBV20-1,-,CSASSTDFGPQHF,TGCAGTGCTAGTTCGACGGACTTTGGGCCCCAGCATTTT
few,TRBJ2-7,TRBV7-5,-,CISVSEAPRQGSIREQYF,-
-,TRBJ2-1,TRBV29-1,-,CSVAGRSYNEQFF,TGCAGCGTTGCGGGGCGCTCCTACAATGAGCAGTTCTTC
few,TRBJ2-1,TRBV12-3/TRBV12-4,TRBD2,CASSLGQRGVLTSPYNEQFF,TGTGCCAGCAGTTTAGGACAGCGGGGGGTACTAACCTCACCCTACAATGAGCAGTTCTTC
few,TRBJ1-4,TRBV5-6,-,CASSLWDNEKLFF,TGTGCCAGCAGCTTGTGGGATAATGAAAAACTGTTTTTT
-,TRBJ1-1,TRBV6-1,-,CATRNGGFALTEAFF,TGTGCCACCCGTAATGGGGGGTTTGCGCTCACTGAAGCTTTCTTT
few,TRBJ2-3,TRBV12-5,TRBD1,CASGDRAADTQYF,TGTGCTAGTGGCGACAGGGCCGCAGATACGCAGTATTTT
-,TRBJ2-5,TRBV20-1,TRBD1,CSARVPGQGFRETQYF,TGCAGTGCTAGGGTCCCGGGACAGGGCTTCAGGGAGACCCAGTACTTC
-,TRBJ2-1,TRBV5-1,TRBD1,CASSSTLGQVGLGEQFF,TGCGCCAGCAGCTCGACCCTGGGACAGGTGGGTCTGGGGGAGCAGTTCTTC
few,TRBJ2-5,TRBV20-1,-,CSAVESQETQYF,TGCAGTGCAGTGGAATCCCAAGAGACCCAGTACTTC
few,TRBJ1-2,TRBV15,-,CATSRDRYGYTF,TGTGCCACCAGCAGAGATCGCTATGGCTACACCTTC
-,TRBJ2-1,TRBV5-1,-,CASSAGTTTYNEQFF,TGCGCCAGCAGCGCCGGGACAACTACCTACAATGAGCAGTTCTTC
-,TRBJ2-1,TRBV6-2/TRBV6-3,TRBD2,CASIPGGGYNEQFF,TGTGCCAGCATCCCTGGGGGAGGGTACAATGAGCAGTTCTTC
few,TRBJ2-2,TRBV9,-,CASSGLTAAGELFF,TGTGCCAGCAGCGGCTTGACCGCAGCCGGGGAGCTGTTTTTT
-,TRBJ2-7,TRBV3-1,TRBD1,CASSIKGGTGAYEQYF,TGTGCCAGCAGCATCAAAGGCGGGACAGGAGCCTACGAGCAGTACTTC
-,TRBJ2-7,TRBV5-1,-,CASSHGLTGQKSYEQYF,TGCGCCAGCAGCCACGGGTTGACAGGACAGAAATCCTACGAGCAGTACTTC
-,TRBJ1-4,TRBV18,-,CASSQRPFTTNEKLFF,TGTGCCAGCTCACAACGGCCCTTCACAACTAATGAAAAACTGTTTTTT
-,TRBJ1-1,TRBV4-1,-,CASSLTPSRRHINTEAFF,TGCGCCAGCAGCCTAACTCCCTCTCGTAGGCACATTAACACTGAAGCTTTCTTT
many,TRBJ2-3,TRBV2,-,CASRVAGDTQYF,TGTGCCAGCAGGGTAGCAGGAGATACGCAGTATTTT
-,TRBJ1-1,TRBV3-1,TRBD1,CASSHLQGANEAFF,TGTGCCAGCAGCCACCTACAGGGGGCGAATGAAGCTTTCTTT
-,TRBJ2-7,TRBV7-2,-,CASSLPPLGPSSYEQYF,TGTGCCAGCAGCTTACCGCCCTTGGGCCCCAGCTCCTACGAGCAGTACTTC
few,TRBJ2-2,TRBV2,TRBD1,CASGQGAVGELFF,TGTGCCAGCGGACAGGGGGCAGTCGGGGAGCTGTTTTTT
-,TRBJ1-4,TRBV20-1,TRBD1,CSARGQDNEKLFF,TGCAGTGCTCGGGGACAGGATAATGAAAAACTGTTTTTT
few,TRBJ2-1,TRBV6-5,TRBD2,CASSYAGLAGGRSYNEQFF,TGTGCCAGCAGTTATGCGGGACTAGCGGGGGGGCGGTCCTACAATGAGCAGTTCTTC
few,TRBJ2-1,TRBV28,-,CASISGGKSSYNEQFF,TGTGCCAGCATCTCCGGGGGCAAAAGCTCCTACAATGAGCAGTTCTTC
few,TRBJ1-1,TRBV5-1,-,CASSSGWGTPEAFF,TGCGCCAGCAGCTCTGGTTGGGGGACCCCCGAAGCTTTCTTT
many,TRBJ2-3,TRBV9,TRBD2,CASSETSGGLLTDTQYF,TGTGCCAGCAGTGAAACTAGCGGGGGGCTTTTGACAGATACGCAGTATTTT
few,TRBJ2-7,TRBV6-5,-,CASSYLRGDYEQYF,TGTGCCAGCAGTTACCTGAGGGGGGACTACGAGCAGTACTTC
-,TRBJ1-1,TRBV11-2,-,CASSALTGLYTEAFF,TGTGCCAGCAGCGCATTAACAGGGTTGTACACTGAAGCTTTCTTT
-,TRBJ2-3,TRBV9,TRBD1,CASSVTGTGGADTQYF,TGTGCCAGCAGCGTCACCGGGACAGGGGGCGCAGATACGCAGTATTTT
many,TRBJ2-5,TRBV4-1,TRBD2,CASSSTGLAGETQYF,TGCGCCAGCAGCTCGACGGGACTAGCGGGGGAGACCCAGTACTTC
-,TRBJ2-1,TRBV7-3,TRBD2,CASSFTGTSGRSSYNEQFF,TGTGCCAGCAGCTTCACAGGGACTAGCGGGCGGAGCTCCTACAATGAGCAGTTCTTC
few,TRBJ1-2,TRBV29-1,-,CSVDRDAWGYTF,TGCAGCGTTGACCGGGACGCTTGGGGCTACACCTTC